Each of the 13 T cell receptor beta chains below was sequenced from the same sample in a study of blood T cell repertoires in COVID-19. Method: immunoSEQ multiplex PCR; TCRdb's copy keeps in-frame clones and lacks some. The table shows 650,000 to 800,000 clones, with 85% to 90% occurring only once. Sequencing used peripheral blood. The source of these receptors is a woman under 30 with acute or convalescent COVID-19.

This clone was picked up a small number of times. The J gene is TRBJ2-1, the V gene TRBV9; TRBD2 aligns across 12 bases. CDR3 length equals 16 residues. Unmatched junction bases numbered 12, after V lost 5 bases and J lost 9 bases. Germline V gene sequence: CDR1 SGDLS, CDR2 YYNGEE. This chain's CDR3 is CASSSGLAGPAGEQFF. The CDR3 DNA follows: TGTGCCAGCAGTTCCGGACTAGCGGGGCCAGCGGGTGAGCAGTTCTTC.

This rearrangement joins TRBV4-1 to TRBJ1-5; D remains unclear. Germline assignment: CDR1 MGHRA and CDR2 YSYEKL. The CDR3 runs 18 residues. Trimming removed 0 bases at V and 0 bases at J, with 15 bases between. The CDR3 is CASSQDPEDPYSNQPQHF. The CDR3 DNA is TGCGCCAGCAGCCAAGATCCCGAGGATCCATATAGCAATCAGCCCCAGCATTTT.

The chain joins TRBV4-2 to TRBJ2-4, with 7 bases matching TRBD2. This CDR3 is built from 15 residues. Germline-derived CDR1 and CDR2 are LGHNA and YNFKEQ. The junction had 5 bases not matched to a gene; V was cut back by 1 base and J by 5 bases. The CDR3 bases are TGTGCCAGCAGCCAAGGGGCGGGGGTGGAAAACATTCAGTACTTC. Amino acid sequence: CASSQGAGVENIQYF.

V usage is TRBV24-1 and J usage is TRBJ2-7; TRBD1 agrees at 7 bases. The V gene's germline CDR1 is KGHDR and CDR2 SFDVKD. Trimming at V came to 3 bases and at J to 2 bases, leaving 9 bases not matched to a gene. CDR3 length equals 16 residues. The CDR3 spells CATSDGGQPKPYEQYF. CDR3 bases: TGTGCCACCAGTGATGGGGGACAGCCAAAGCCCTACGAGCAGTACTTC.

The rearrangement uses TRBV9 and TRBJ2-5, with D uncertain. This CDR3 is 13 amino acids long. Germline-derived CDR1 and CDR2 are SGDLS and YYNGEE. The ends were cut back, 0 bases at V and 4 bases at J, with 7 bases in the middle. The CDR3, as DNA: TGTGCCAGCAGCGTAGGGCCGGGAGAGACCCAGTACTTC. This sequence encodes CASSVGPGETQYF.

The V and J genes are TRBV30 and TRBJ2-2, with D hard to call. CDR3 length: 14 amino acids. Germline CDR1 is GTSNPN and CDR2 is SVGIG (reference sequence). V lost 0 bases to trimming and J lost 3 bases, with 8 bases between them. Here the CDR3 DNA reads TGTGCCTGGAGTGTGGGCAGTTACACCGGGGAGCTGTTTTTT. Translated, it gives CAWSVGSYTGELFF.

The genes are TRBV9 and TRBJ2-7; 9 bases are shared with TRBD1. Germline assignment: CDR1 SGDLS and CDR2 YYNGEE. CDR3 length: 14 residues. V lost 3 bases and J lost 7; bases outside the gene matches: 8. The CDR3 bases are TGTGCCAGCAGCGCGACAGGGGGTGTTGAGGAGCAGTACTTC. Translated, it gives CASSATGGVEEQYF.

V gene TRBV9 combines with J gene TRBJ1-2; TRBD1 might be the D (5 bases). This CDR3 is built from 13 residues. The ends were cut back, 5 bases at V and 7 bases at J, with 15 bases in the middle. From germline, CDR1 is SGDLS and CDR2 YYNGEE. The CDR3 sequence: CASRGRGTGGYTF. The CDR3, as DNA: TGTGCCAGCAGAGGTAGGGGAACCGGTGGCTACACCTTC.

This chain connects TRBV2 to TRBJ1-6; 8 bases map to TRBD1. This CDR3 is 18 amino acids long. The junction had 14 bases not matched to a gene; V was cut back by 6 bases and J by 4 bases. Germline CDR1 SNHLY, CDR2 FYNNEI. The CDR3 is CASSGQGGVPRYNSPLHF. The DNA of the CDR3 is TGTGCCAGCAGCGGACAGGGAGGGGTCCCCCGGTATAATTCACCCCTCCACTTT.

This chain connects TRBV4-3 to TRBJ1-2; D not certain. The CDR3 covers 15 residues. V was clipped by 2 bases and J by 8 bases, with 18 bases between them. Germline CDR1 reads LGHNA; CDR2 reads YSLEER. The CDR3 region is CASSQYPSSSGGYTF. For the CDR3, the DNA is TGCGCCAGCAGCCAATACCCCTCGAGCTCGGGAGGCTACACCTTC.

The genes are TRBV4-3 and TRBJ2-7; possibly TRBD1 for D (6 bases). V lost 0 bases, J lost 0 bases, and 18 bases lay in between. The CDR3 runs 18 residues. Germline V gene data show CDR1 as LGHNA and CDR2 as YSLEER. The CDR3 sequence: CASSQEESGWDTSYEQYF. CDR3 bases: TGCGCCAGCAGCCAAGAAGAAAGTGGGTGGGACACCTCCTACGAGCAGTACTTC.

The chain links TRBV12-5 to TRBJ1-1; D is perhaps TRBD1 (5 bases). Per the germline V gene, CDR1 is LGHNT and CDR2 is FRNRAP. V lost 4 bases and J lost 11, with 14 bases in between. This CDR3 comprises 12 residues. CDR3 sequence reads: CASGWGGREAFF. CDR3 bases: TGTGCTAGTGGTTGGGGGGGGAGGGAGGCTTTCTTT.

This clone was found a few times. The CDR3 is CASSVEVRGEAFF. The CDR3 DNA reads as TGTGCCAGCAGCGTAGAGGTAAGGGGTGAAGCTTTCTTT. The gene calls are TRBV9 and TRBJ1-1; D may be TRBD1 (5 bases). The ends were cut back, 0 bases at V and 7 bases at J, with 10 bases in the middle. The CDR3 spans 13 residues. The germline V gene encodes CDR1 SGDLS and CDR2 YYNGEE.